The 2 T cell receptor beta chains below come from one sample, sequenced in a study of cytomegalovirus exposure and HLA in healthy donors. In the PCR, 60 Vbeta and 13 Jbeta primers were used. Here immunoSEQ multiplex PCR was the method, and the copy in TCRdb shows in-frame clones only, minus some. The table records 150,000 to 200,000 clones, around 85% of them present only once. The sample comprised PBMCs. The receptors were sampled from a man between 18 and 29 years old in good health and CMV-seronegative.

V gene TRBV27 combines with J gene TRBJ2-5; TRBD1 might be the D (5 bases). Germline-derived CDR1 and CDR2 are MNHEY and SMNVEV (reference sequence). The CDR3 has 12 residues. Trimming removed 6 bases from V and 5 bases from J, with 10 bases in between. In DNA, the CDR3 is TGTGCCAGCAGGGGGCTCGCCGAGACCCAGTACTTC. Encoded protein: CASRGLAETQYF.

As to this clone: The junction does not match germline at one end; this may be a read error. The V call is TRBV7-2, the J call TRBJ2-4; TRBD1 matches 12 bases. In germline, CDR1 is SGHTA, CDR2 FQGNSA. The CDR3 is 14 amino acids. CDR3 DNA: TGTGCCAGCAGCTTAGCGGGACAGGGGGCCCGATTGGGCTTC. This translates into CASSLAGQGARLGF.